This TCR beta chain was sequenced during a study of blood T cell repertoires in COVID-19 (dated by TCRdb to the early 2020s). Regarding the research as a whole: Samples covering the acute and convalescent phases of COVID-19 were provided by collaborators in the United States, Italy and Spain. Deeply sampled blood TCRbeta repertoires from subjects exposed to, actively infected with, or recovered from COVID-19 were included in the dataset. Nearly every sample came with metadata listing a de-identified subject ID, COVID-19 status, age in years and sex. The repertoires were released in a freely available public database intended as a resource for research on the immune response to SARS-CoV-2. Where available, HLA class I and class II types were obtained from metadata supplied by the sample provider rather than from assay-based typing. Samples were obtained from the ongoing ImmuneRACE study (first 160 participants) and from over 1,000 subjects provided by 6 global collaborators. The material from the prospective study consisted of cDNA or gDNA derived from T cells, B-cell-depleted T cells, or PBMCs.

Cut back by 1 base and 2 bases, the V and J ends lie 11 bases apart. The CDR3 measures 15 amino acids from cysteine to phenylalanine. Of all the DNA, just the CDR3 is kept, 45 bases in frame from base 1. The germline V gene gives CDR1 as MDHEN and CDR2 as SYDVKM. Broader findings and caveats from the paper: The quantity of clinical and demographic metadata differed by source and by participant and was supplied without curation.

Note on this clone: The specificity of this receptor is unknown. No qualities accompany the bases; no much larger clone lies one base away.

The immunoSEQ Assay, a bias-controlled multiplex PCR, was used to amplify TCRbeta CDR3 regions from genomic DNA. The authors' analysis ran thus. Within the assay, amplification of reference gene primers was used to estimate how many nucleated cells each sample contained. Sequence reads were collapsed and filtered to measure the absolute abundance of every unique TCRbeta CDR3 rearrangement. For each sample, productive Simpson clonality was calculated as the square root of Simpson's diversity index over productive rearrangements. TCRdb mirrors the immuneACCESS table, restricted to in-frame sequences. Some clones are absent from its copies; in checked studies, under half trace to an unresolved V gene, and the reason for the others is unknown. V, J and clone size were drawn from that table, and D and trimming were deduced from the DNA. Here the sample has 180,000 or so clones; roughly 85% occur a single time. The ten most abundant clones make up approximately 8% of the sample.

Collaborating institutions collected whole blood in K2EDTA tubes following their own protocols. For TCRbeta analysis, collaborators shipped samples in one of three forms: frozen whole blood, isolated PBMCs, or DNA extracted from either of those sample types. The chain was built from TRBV28 and TRBJ1-2; 6 matching bases give a weak D call of TRBD1. This clonotype originated in a man between 60 and 70 years old with acute or convalescent COVID-19. The sequencing sample was made of peripheral blood. The DNA reads as follows: TGTGCCAGCAGTTTATCGGGGGGCCTAAACTATGGCTACACCTTC. Its translation is CASSLSGGLNYGYTF.